Following are 28 T cell receptor beta chains from one sample sequenced in a study of technical replicates of blood from a handful of donors. The assay was immunoSEQ multiplex PCR, and TCRdb's table has in-frame clones only and misses some. The data contain 75,000 or so clones, 85% to 95% of them singletons. What was sequenced was T cells isolated from PBMCs. Receptors were obtained from a human donor in good health.

The chain links TRBV9 to TRBJ2-7; possibly TRBD2 for D (6 bases). The V and J ends lost 5 bases and 7 bases respectively, with 28 bases between them. Looked up from germline, CDR1 is SGDLS and CDR2 is YYNGEE. This CDR3 has 17 residues. CDR3 loop: CASRISMVEGWVREQYF. CDR3 DNA: TGTGCCAGCAGGATCTCAATGGTGGAGGGTTGGGTTCGGGAGCAGTACTTC. The variable domain in full, completed from reference TRBV9 and TRBJ2-7, reads DSGVTQTPKHLITATGQRVTLRCSPRSGDLSVYWYQQSLDQGLQFLIQYYNGEERAKGNILERFSAQQFPDLHSELNLSSLELGDSALYFCASRISMVEGWVREQYFGPGTRLTVT.

This chain uses TRBV7-2 with TRBJ2-1, with TRBD2 identical over 8 bases. There are 15 residues in the CDR3. Per germline, CDR1 SGHTA and CDR2 FQGNSA. With 1 base clipped from V and 10 bases from J, the junction kept 9 bases outside the gene matches. The CDR3: CASSLDSGTPWEQFF. The CDR3 DNA follows: TGTGCCAGCAGCTTAGATAGCGGGACTCCATGGGAGCAGTTCTTC.

The CDR3 loop reads CASSEGVTGNTIYF. The CDR3 DNA reads as TGTGCCAGCAGCGAAGGGGTGACTGGAAACACCATATATTTT. The genes are TRBV7-2 and TRBJ1-3; weak D call: TRBD1 (5 bases). Between the trimmed V and J ends, which lost 5 bases and 2 bases, there was a span of 10 bases. The germline V gene has CDR1 SGHTA and CDR2 FQGNSA. The CDR3 has 14 amino acids.

The chain uses TRBV7-9 and TRBJ2-3, with D perhaps TRBD2 (7 bases). Germline V gives CDR1 SEHNR, CDR2 FQNEAQ (reference sequence). The germline V and J ends were trimmed by 5 bases and 4 bases, with 19 bases remaining between them. The CDR3 is 16 amino acids. CDR3 loop: CASSVGGAGVPDTQYF. The CDR3 nucleotides are TGTGCCAGCAGCGTAGGGGGGGCGGGAGTCCCAGATACGCAGTATTTT.

The chain is built from TRBV29-1 and TRBJ1-2, with D tentatively TRBD1 (6 bases). The V end was cut by 7 bases, the J end by 5 bases, with 20 bases between. CDR1 SQVTM and CDR2 ANQGSEA come from the germline V gene. The CDR3 loop spans 14 amino acids. The CDR3 nucleotides read TGCAGCGGGATAACAGGGAACCCCTTTTATGGCTACACCTTC. Translation: CSGITGNPFYGYTF.

The chain joins TRBV30 to TRBJ2-5; 13 bases are shared with TRBD2. Germline V gene data show CDR1 as GTSNPN and CDR2 as SVGIG (reference sequence). After removal of 5 bases from V and 5 bases from J, the junction contained 5 bases not matched to a gene. The CDR3 loop spans 14 amino acids. The CDR3 spells CAWGLAGDKETQYF. In DNA form, the CDR3 reads TGTGCCTGGGGACTAGCGGGAGATAAGGAGACCCAGTACTTC.

CDR3 bases: TGCGCCAGCAGCCAAGCTACTAGCGGGAGCTATGACAATGAGCAGTTCTTC. Translated, it gives CASSQATSGSYDNEQFF. The chain employs TRBV4-1 and TRBJ2-1, with 11 bases lining up with TRBD2. Per the germline V gene, CDR1 is MGHRA and CDR2 is YSYEKL. The J segment lost 5 bases and the V segment lost 1 base, leaving 7 bases of the junction unmatched. The CDR3 is 17 amino acids.

Remarks on this clone: Relative to the germline gene, one junction end is altered; a read error may explain this. The V call is TRBV7-7, the J call TRBJ1-1, with D hard to call. Germline lookup yields CDR1 SSHAT and CDR2 FNYEAQ (reference sequence). This CDR3 is built from 12 residues. The CDR3 loop reads CASSPVSGMVFF. CDR3 DNA sequence: TGTGCTAGCAGCCCCGTGAGCGGGATGGTTTTCTTT.

The rearrangement uses TRBV14 and TRBJ2-4, with unresolved D. Per the germline V gene, CDR1 is SGHDN and CDR2 is FVKESK. CDR3 length: 14 residues. V lost 5 bases and J 0 bases, leaving 8 bases between the germline ends. The CDR3 sequence is CASSLELAKNIQYF. CDR3 DNA sequence: TGTGCCAGCAGCTTGGAGTTAGCCAAAAACATTCAGTACTTC.

The rearrangement uses TRBV28 and TRBJ1-2, with 7 bases fitting TRBD1. The germline gives CDR1 MDHEN, CDR2 SYDVKM. J gave up 2 bases and V 2 bases, and 5 bases lay outside the gene matches. The CDR3 extends over 15 amino acids. The CDR3 DNA follows: TGTGCCAGCAGTTTAACCAGACAGGGCAACTATGGCTACACCTTC. It is translated as CASSLTRQGNYGYTF.

CDR3 protein: CATATGLNTGELFF. For the CDR3, the DNA is TGTGCCACAGCCACGGGACTAAATACCGGGGAGCTGTTTTTT. The gene calls are TRBV27 and TRBJ2-2, with 7 bases aligning to TRBD2. CDR3 length: 14 residues. Per the germline V gene, CDR1 is MNHEY and CDR2 is SMNVEV (reference sequence). With 10 bases clipped from V and 5 bases from J, the junction kept 10 bases outside the gene matches.

The V gene is TRBV6-5, the J gene TRBJ2-7, with D perhaps matching TRBD2 (6 bases). Germline CDR1 MNHEY, CDR2 SVGAGI. This CDR3 comprises 14 residues. The V end was cut by 6 bases, the J end by 0 bases, with 12 bases between. CDR3 DNA sequence: TGTGCCAGCAGGATCGGGACTGGCTCCTACGAGCAGTACTTC. Its translation is CASRIGTGSYEQYF.

The chain links TRBV29-1 to TRBJ1-1; TRBD1 matches at 10 bases. Germline V gives CDR1 SQVTM, CDR2 ANQGSEA. This CDR3 is 13 amino acids long. The ends lost 4 bases at V and 4 bases at J; junction bases unmatched: 3. CDR3 bases: TGCAGCGTTGGTGGGACAGGGGCCACTGAAGCTTTCTTT. This translates into CSVGGTGATEAFF.

This chain connects TRBV7-9 to TRBJ1-2; the D gene is possibly TRBD1 (5 bases). Trimming took 0 bases from V and 4 from J, leaving 15 bases between them. CDR1 SEHNR and CDR2 FQNEAQ come from the germline V gene (reference sequence). The CDR3 is 16 amino acids. CDR3 in DNA: TGTGCCAGCAGCTTAGCCCGAGACCAGCAGGGCTATGGCTACACCTTC. It codes for CASSLARDQQGYGYTF.

This clone was recorded only once. The V gene is TRBV19, the J gene TRBJ1-1, with a possible D match to TRBD1 (6 bases). The CDR3 consists of 13 residues. Germline values: CDR1 LNHDA, CDR2 SQIVND (reference sequence). Trimming took off 6 bases at V and 1 base at J, with 9 bases between the two ends. CDR3 region: CASRIQGNTEAFF. The CDR3 nucleotides read TGTGCCAGTAGGATACAGGGGAACACTGAAGCTTTCTTT.

The J gene is TRBJ2-1, the V gene TRBV5-1; 8 bases line up with TRBD2. With V trimmed by 0 bases and J by 4 bases, 6 bases remained unmatched. The CDR3 sequence is 16 residues long. Germline CDR1 reads SGHRS; CDR2 reads YFSETQ. The CDR3 DNA reads TGCGCCAGCAGCTTGGTAGATAGCGGGATTTACAATGAGCAGTTCTTC. Its translation: CASSLVDSGIYNEQFF.

Comments on this clone: One junction end does not reproduce the germline sequence, and a read error may be involved. V gene TRBV5-1 combines with J gene TRBJ2-7, with TRBD2 identical over 11 bases. CDR1 SGHRS and CDR2 YFSETQ come from the germline V gene. This CDR3 has 14 residues. Here the CDR3 DNA reads TGCGCCAGCAGCTTGGAACTAGCGGGAGCTGTTTGGGACTTC. Its protein is CASSLELAGAVWDF.

CDR3 loop: CASNAGYGDIEQFF. Here the CDR3 DNA reads TGTGCCAGCAATGCGGGATACGGGGATATAGAGCAGTTCTTC. The rearrangement links TRBV11-2 to TRBJ2-1; a possible D gene is TRBD2 (6 bases). The V end lost 7 bases, the J end lost 10 bases, and 20 bases lay between the germline ends. Germline assignment: CDR1 SGHAT and CDR2 FQNNGV. The CDR3 is 14 residues long.

V is TRBV9 and J is TRBJ1-2; the match to TRBD1 covers 8 bases. Germline assignment: CDR1 SGDLS and CDR2 YYNGEE. The trim removed 4 bases at V and 4 bases at J, leaving 9 bases unmatched. This CDR3 is built from 15 residues. The CDR3 protein is CASSTTGTGVYGYTF. Written as DNA, the CDR3 is TGTGCCAGCAGCACCACCGGGACAGGCGTCTATGGCTACACCTTC. The entire variable domain, with the rest obtained from reference TRBV9 and TRBJ1-2, is as follows: DSGVTQTPKHLITATGQRVTLRCSPRSGDLSVYWYQQSLDQGLQFLIQYYNGEERAKGNILERFSAQQFPDLHSELNLSSLELGDSALYFCASSTTGTGVYGYTFGSGTRLTVV.

The rearrangement joins TRBV28 to TRBJ2-4; 9 bases line up with TRBD2. V shed 5 bases and J 9 bases; nucleotides not matched to a gene: 5. Germline CDR1 is MDHEN and CDR2 is SYDVKM. This CDR3 is 13 amino acids long. The CDR3, as DNA: TGTGCCAGCAGTGTAGCGGGAGCGGCCATTCAGTACTTC. Translating gives CASSVAGAAIQYF.

The chain combines TRBV5-4 with TRBJ2-1; D unresolved. Trimming stripped 0 bases from V and 0 bases from J, with 4 bases between. CDR3 length equals 14 residues. The germline gives CDR1 SGHNT, CDR2 YYREEE (reference sequence). This CDR3 is CASSLVASYNEQFF. The CDR3 DNA sequence: TGTGCCAGCAGCTTGGTGGCCTCCTACAATGAGCAGTTCTTC. The full variable domain, with the rest looked up from reference TRBV5-4 and TRBJ2-1, is ETGVTQSPTHLIKTRGQQVTLRCSSQSGHNTVSWYQQALGQGPQFIFQYYREEENGRGNFPPRFSGLQFPNYSSELNVNALELDDSALYLCASSLVASYNEQFFGPGTRLTVL.

The chain joins TRBV7-9 to TRBJ2-1; 7 bases match TRBD2. The length of the CDR3 is 11 residues. V was clipped by 3 bases and J by 13 bases; unmatched bases: 3. Germline V gene data show CDR1 as SEHNR and CDR2 as FQNEAQ (reference sequence). DNA of the CDR3: TGTGCCAGCAGCTTGGGACTATTTCAGTTCTTC. It encodes CASSLGLFQFF.

The V gene is TRBV19, the J gene TRBJ1-5; 8 bases are a match to TRBD1. Germline V gene lookup returns CDR1 LNHDA and CDR2 SQIVND (reference sequence). This CDR3 has 15 amino acids. The V and J ends lost 3 bases and 4 bases, in that order; junction bases with no gene match: 5. The CDR3 sequence: CASSIRGQGNQPQHF. As DNA, the CDR3 is TGTGCCAGTAGTATCCGAGGACAGGGTAATCAGCCCCAGCATTTT.

This sequence joins TRBV19 and TRBJ1-1, with 8 bases lining up with TRBD1. Germline lookup yields CDR1 LNHDA and CDR2 SQIVND (reference sequence). CDR3 size: 14 residues. V shed 4 bases and J 4 bases; nucleotides not matched to a gene: 5. CDR3 loop: CASSTQGAVTEAFF. The CDR3, as DNA: TGTGCCAGTAGTACCCAGGGGGCGGTCACTGAAGCTTTCTTT.

V is TRBV5-4 and J is TRBJ2-7, with 10 bases matching TRBD1. Germline CDR1 and CDR2: SGHNT and YYREEE (reference sequence). The V and J ends lost 4 bases and 4 bases, in that order; junction bases with no gene match: 5. The CDR3 runs to 14 residues. Here the CDR3 DNA reads TGTGCCAGCAGCCCGGACAGGGGGAGTTACGAGCAGTACTTC. It is translated as CASSPDRGSYEQYF.

This clone has only a few counts. The rearrangement joins TRBV18 to TRBJ1-5; D not certain. V was shortened by 4 bases and J by 5 bases, with 9 bases between the two germline ends. The CDR3 is made up of 13 amino acids. Germline values: CDR1 KGHSH, CDR2 LQKENI. The CDR3 bases are TGTGCCAGCTCACGGAGGGATGATCAGCCCCAGCATTTT. This codes for CASSRRDDQPQHF.

This clone was detected once. The CDR3 nucleotides read TGTGCCAGCAGTGTATTAGGTTCGGGACAGGGGGCCGAGCAGTACTTC. Translating it yields CASSVLGSGQGAEQYF. This rearrangement joins TRBV6-1 to TRBJ2-7, with 12 bases lining up with TRBD1. CDR3 length equals 16 residues. The J segment lost 6 bases and the V segment lost 4 bases, leaving 10 bases of the junction unmatched. The V gene's germline CDR1 is MNHNS and CDR2 SASEGT.

The CDR3 here is CACEGVNTEAFF. The CDR3 coding sequence is TGTGCCTGCGAAGGGGTGAACACTGAAGCTTTCTTT. The rearrangement joins TRBV19 to TRBJ1-1, with D tentatively TRBD1 (5 bases). Germline V lookup: CDR1 LNHDA, CDR2 SQIVND (reference sequence). The CDR3 loop spans 12 amino acids. Trimming left V 11 bases short and J 0 bases short, with 10 bases between.